One and the same sample provided the 13 T cell receptor beta chains below, sequenced in a study of T cell repertoires in cytomegalovirus infection. These TCRs' antigens remain unknown. TCRdb analysed the reads with MiXCR anew, one entry per CDR3 protein. The sample has tens of thousands of distinct CDR3 sequences, roughly 40% seen once. The sequences come from CD8+ T cells from cultured PBMCs, collected from culture after CMV antigen stimulation. Receptors originate from a human donor in good health (CMV status not recorded). Some clones in this sample may be carry-over from other donors' samples.

The chain uses TRBV7-2 and TRBJ2-5, with 11 positions matching TRBD2. This CDR3 has 15 residues. With V trimmed by 4 bases and J by 2 bases, 3 bases remained unmatched. Germline CDR1 reads SGHTA; CDR2 reads FQGNSA. For the CDR3, the DNA is TGTGCCAGCAGCTCGACTAGCGGGGATCAAGAGACCCAGTACTTC. As protein: CASSSTSGDQETQYF.

This clonotype was seen a handful of times. The genes are TRBV7-8 and TRBJ2-7; D might be TRBD1 (6 bases). From germline, CDR1 is SGHVS and CDR2 FQNEAQ. The V end lost 5 bases, the J end lost 3 bases, and 11 bases lay between the germline ends. The CDR3 loop spans 13 amino acids. The CDR3 DNA reads TGTGCCAGCAGCCTAGGACAGCTCTACGAGCAGTACTTC. It codes for CASSLGQLYEQYF.

The chain is built from TRBV7-9 and TRBJ1-4, with D possibly being TRBD1 (5 bases). The V gene's germline CDR1 is SEHNR and CDR2 FQNEAQ (reference sequence). V shed 6 bases and J shed 5 bases, with 13 bases lying between them. This CDR3 is built from 14 residues. CDR3 sequence: CASSGQGINEKLFF. For the CDR3, the DNA is TGTGCCAGCAGTGGTCAGGGAATAAATGAAAAACTGTTTTTT.

This clonotype occurred a few times. The chain recombines TRBV6-5 with TRBJ1-1; the match to TRBD1 covers 8 bases. The trim removed 0 bases at V and 3 bases at J, leaving 3 bases unmatched. The CDR3 runs to 15 residues. CDR1 is MNHEY, CDR2 SVGAGI, per germline. CDR3 bases: TGTGCCAGCAGTTACTCCCTGACAGGGGACACTGAAGCTTTCTTT. This gives the protein CASSYSLTGDTEAFF.

This clonotype occurred a few times. The J gene is TRBJ2-1, the V gene TRBV15, with D maybe TRBD1 (6 bases). Germline V gene sequence: CDR1 LNHNV, CDR2 YYDKDF (reference sequence). The CDR3 has 16 residues. Trimming pared 3 bases from V and 4 bases from J, leaving 16 bases between. The CDR3 DNA reads as TGTGCCACCAGCAGGGATAATGGACAGTTATACAATGAGCAGTTCTTC. It is translated as CATSRDNGQLYNEQFF.

CDR3 sequence reads: CASGRPNRDTEAFF. Written as DNA, the CDR3 is TGTGCCAGCGGGAGGCCGAACAGGGACACTGAAGCTTTCTTT. The rearrangement joins TRBV12-3 or TRBV12-4 to TRBJ1-1, with D maybe TRBD1 (6 bases). Trimming took 8 bases from V and 3 from J, leaving 16 bases between them. This CDR3 has 14 residues.

This clonotype was detected many times. This rearrangement joins TRBV6-1 to TRBJ2-3; 12 nucleotides match TRBD2. V trimming: 6 bases; J trimming: 3 bases; junction bases outside the gene matches: 4. The CDR3 has 15 residues. Per the germline V gene, CDR1 is MNHNS and CDR2 is SASEGT. CDR3 nucleotide sequence: TGTGCCAGCAGGTCCGGACTAGCGGGGACAGATACGCAGTATTTT. Protein product: CASRSGLAGTDTQYF.

This clonotype was detected only a few times. J is TRBJ2-3 and V is TRBV11-2; the match to TRBD2 covers 14 bases. This CDR3 spans 15 amino acids. V lost 3 bases, J lost 8 bases, and 4 bases stayed unmatched. The germline gives CDR1 SGHAT, CDR2 FQNNGV. CDR3 sequence: CASSFGTSGGSTQYF. The DNA of the CDR3 is TGTGCCAGCAGCTTCGGGACTAGCGGGGGAAGTACGCAGTATTTT.

This clonotype came up once. The chain uses TRBV4-1 and TRBJ1-6, with D perhaps matching TRBD1 (6 bases). Germline V gene lookup returns CDR1 MGHRA and CDR2 YSYEKL. The CDR3 consists of 15 residues. The V end was cut by 1 base, the J end by 5 bases, with 9 bases between. The CDR3, as DNA: TGCGCCAGCAGCCAAGTCTACAGGGATAATTCACCCCTCCACTTT. Encoded protein: CASSQVYRDNSPLHF.

The CDR3: CASSYGRSSYEQYF. The CDR3 DNA is TGTGCCAGCAGTTACGGCAGGAGCTCCTACGAGCAGTACTTC. This chain uses TRBV6-6 with TRBJ2-7; D not resolved. V was pared by 2 bases and J by 0 bases, with 8 bases between. CDR1 MNHNY and CDR2 SVGAGI come from the germline V gene (reference sequence). The CDR3 extends over 14 amino acids.

The chain carries TRBV4-1 and TRBJ2-3, with TRBD2 matching over 12 bases. The CDR3 is made up of 19 amino acids. Unmatched junction bases numbered 8, after V lost 1 base and J lost 0 bases. Germline V gene sequence: CDR1 MGHRA, CDR2 YSYEKL. Here the CDR3 reads CASSQALLGLAGSTDTQYF. In nucleotides, the CDR3 is TGCGCCAGCAGCCAAGCCTTACTCGGACTAGCGGGGAGCACAGATACGCAGTATTTT.

This clonotype occurred many times. V usage is TRBV7-8 and J usage is TRBJ2-7; 11 nucleotides align to TRBD1. CDR1 is SGHVS and CDR2 is FQNEAQ in the germline V gene. V was clipped by 5 bases and J by 2 bases; unmatched bases: 8. CDR3 size: 16 residues. CDR3 DNA: TGTGCCAGCAGCAACGGCCGGGACAGGGGGACCTACGAGCAGTACTTC. Its translation: CASSNGRDRGTYEQYF.

V usage is TRBV6-2 or TRBV6-3 and J usage is TRBJ2-7; D could derive from TRBD1 or TRBD2 (5 bases each). Germline assignment: CDR1 MNHEY and CDR2 SVGEGT. The V end was cut by 8 bases, the J end by 0 bases, with 20 bases between. The CDR3 consists of 16 residues. Here the CDR3 reads CASGMHRDLSSYEQYF. The CDR3 bases are TGTGCCAGCGGGATGCACCGGGACCTAAGCTCCTACGAGCAGTACTTC.